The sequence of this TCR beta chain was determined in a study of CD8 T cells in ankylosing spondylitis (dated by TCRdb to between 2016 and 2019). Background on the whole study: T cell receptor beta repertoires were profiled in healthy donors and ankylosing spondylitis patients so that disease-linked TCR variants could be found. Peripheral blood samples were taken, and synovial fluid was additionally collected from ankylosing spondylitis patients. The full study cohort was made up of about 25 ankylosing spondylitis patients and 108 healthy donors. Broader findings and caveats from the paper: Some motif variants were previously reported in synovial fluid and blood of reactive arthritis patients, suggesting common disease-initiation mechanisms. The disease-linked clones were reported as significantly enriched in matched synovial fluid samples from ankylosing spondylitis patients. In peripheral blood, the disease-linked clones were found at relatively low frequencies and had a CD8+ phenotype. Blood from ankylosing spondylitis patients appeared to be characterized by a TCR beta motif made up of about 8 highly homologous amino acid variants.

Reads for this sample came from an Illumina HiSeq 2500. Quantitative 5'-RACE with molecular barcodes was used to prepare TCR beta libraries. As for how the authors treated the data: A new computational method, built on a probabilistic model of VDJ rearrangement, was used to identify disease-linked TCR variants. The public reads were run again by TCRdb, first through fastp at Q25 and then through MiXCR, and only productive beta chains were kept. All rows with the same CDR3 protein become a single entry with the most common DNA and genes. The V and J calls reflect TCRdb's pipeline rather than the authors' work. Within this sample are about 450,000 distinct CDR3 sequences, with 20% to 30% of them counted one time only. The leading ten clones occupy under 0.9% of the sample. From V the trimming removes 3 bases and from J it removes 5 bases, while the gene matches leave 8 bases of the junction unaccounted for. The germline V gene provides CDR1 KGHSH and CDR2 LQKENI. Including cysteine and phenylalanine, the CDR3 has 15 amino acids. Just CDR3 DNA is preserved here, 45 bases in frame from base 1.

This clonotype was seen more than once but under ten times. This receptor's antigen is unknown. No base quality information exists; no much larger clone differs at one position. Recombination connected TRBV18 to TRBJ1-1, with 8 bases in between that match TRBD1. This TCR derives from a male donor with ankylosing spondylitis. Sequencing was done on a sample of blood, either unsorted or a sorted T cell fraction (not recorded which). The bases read TGTGCCAGCTCACCGCAGGGGGCGCGATCGACTGAAGCTTTCTTT. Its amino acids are CASSPQGARSTEAFF.